The 19 T cell receptor beta chains in this list originate from one sample, sequenced in a study of identical twins. MiXCR, applied by TCRdb to the 5' RACE reads, yields one record per CDR3 protein. The table includes 420,000 or so distinct CDR3 sequences, about a fifth detected once. Input material: naive T cells sorted from blood. The receptors come from a man over 45 in good health.

The chain joins TRBV27 to TRBJ1-1; 8 bases map to TRBD1. The trim removed 5 bases at V and 1 base at J, leaving 6 bases unmatched. Germline CDR1 and CDR2: MNHEY and SMNVEV (reference sequence). This CDR3 is built from 15 residues. Here the CDR3 DNA reads TGTGCCAGCAGTCCCCGGACAGGGCGGAACACTGAAGCTTTCTTT. It yields the protein CASSPRTGRNTEAFF.

This clonotype was recorded many times. V and J are TRBV6-5 and TRBJ2-7; no clear D gene. There are 14 residues in the CDR3. Trimming shortened V by 0 bases and J by 7 bases, and 13 bases separated the two germline ends. Germline values: CDR1 MNHEY, CDR2 SVGAGI. The CDR3 loop is CASSYSMGRMEQYF. CDR3 in DNA: TGTGCCAGCAGTTACTCGATGGGAAGGATGGAGCAGTACTTC.

The V gene is TRBV14, the J gene TRBJ2-7; TRBD2 agrees at 7 bases. Germline assignment: CDR1 SGHDN and CDR2 FVKESK. The CDR3 totals 16 residues. V lost 4 bases, J lost 2 bases, and 11 bases stayed unmatched. As DNA, the CDR3 is TGTGCCAGCAGCCGAGCCTCGCGGGGAGGGCCCTACGAGCAGTACTTC. Translation gives CASSRASRGGPYEQYF.

This chain connects TRBV6-2 or TRBV6-3 to TRBJ2-1; D might be TRBD2 (5 bases). V lost 6 bases, J lost 0 bases, and 18 bases lay in between. The germline CDR1 and CDR2 sequences are MNHEY and SVGEGT. The CDR3 sequence is 17 residues long. The CDR3 nucleotides are TGTGCCAGCAGCCGGACTTCCCCGCTGAGCTCCTACAATGAGCAGTTCTTC. Amino acids: CASSRTSPLSSYNEQFF.

A few counts support this clonotype. V is TRBV5-1 and J is TRBJ2-3; TRBD2 aligns across 7 bases. The J segment lost 0 bases and the V segment lost 7 bases, leaving 11 bases of the junction unmatched. The germline V gene encodes CDR1 SGHRS and CDR2 YFSETQ. The CDR3 extends over 16 amino acids. DNA for the CDR3: TGCGCCAGCGGGCTGGCCCAGGGACTAAGCACAGATACGCAGTATTTT. Its translation: CASGLAQGLSTDTQYF. The full variable domain, with the rest looked up from reference TRBV5-1 and TRBJ2-3, is KAGVTQTPRYLIKTRGQQVTLSCSPISGHRSVSWYQQTPGQGLQFLFEYFSETQRNKGNFPGRFSGRQFSNSRSEMNVSTLELGDSALYLCASGLAQGLSTDTQYFGPGTRLTVL.

This clonotype has a count of ten or more. The CDR3 sequence: CASSQDLTGEETQYF. CDR3 DNA sequence: TGCGCCAGCAGCCAAGACTTGACAGGGGAAGAGACCCAGTACTTC. The J gene is TRBJ2-5, the V gene TRBV4-1, with 8 bases fitting TRBD1. V was pared by 0 bases and J by 3 bases, with 3 bases of the junction left unmatched. CDR3 size: 15 residues. The germline V gene has CDR1 MGHRA and CDR2 YSYEKL.

This clonotype was seen more than once but under ten times. The chain joins TRBV24-1 to TRBJ2-1; D is unresolved. Trimming removed 4 bases from V and 7 bases from J, with 16 bases in between. The CDR3 has 15 amino acids. The V gene's germline CDR1 is KGHDR and CDR2 SFDVKD. The CDR3 spells CATSDSMGRLNEQFF. The CDR3 bases are TGTGCCACCAGTGACTCCATGGGAAGGCTGAATGAGCAGTTCTTC.

At least ten counts were recorded for this clonotype. The rearrangement joins TRBV7-9 to TRBJ1-2; D not certain. The V end was cut by 2 bases, the J end by 4 bases, with 17 bases between. The CDR3 is 16 amino acids. Germline values: CDR1 SEHNR, CDR2 FQNEAQ (reference sequence). CDR3 loop: CASSLKGSEGIYGYTF. The CDR3 nucleotides read TGTGCCAGCAGCTTAAAGGGTAGCGAGGGAATCTATGGCTACACCTTC.

This clonotype came up many times. The CDR3 loop reads CASSSHPTYYNEQFF. The CDR3, as DNA: TGTGCCAGCAGTTCCCACCCGACTTACTACAATGAGCAGTTCTTC. This chain connects TRBV27 to TRBJ2-1; D not resolved. The V gene lost 4 bases and the J gene lost 3 bases, with 13 bases spanning the gap. The CDR3 is made up of 15 amino acids. The germline V gene has CDR1 MNHEY and CDR2 SMNVEV (reference sequence).

The chain couples TRBV20-1 to TRBJ1-5; 8 bases map to TRBD1. Germline lookup yields CDR1 DFQATT and CDR2 SNEGSKA (reference sequence). This CDR3 contains 13 residues. Losses at the gene ends were 7 bases for V and 6 bases for J; bases not matched to a gene: 8. CDR3 protein: CSVEGQGSQPQHF. In DNA form, the CDR3 reads TGCAGTGTCGAAGGACAGGGAAGTCAGCCCCAGCATTTT.

This clonotype has a count of ten or more. The chain employs TRBV10-3 and TRBJ2-3; D may be TRBD2 (5 bases). The CDR3 has 16 amino acids. Germline V gene lookup returns CDR1 ENHRY and CDR2 SYGVKD. V was clipped by 3 bases and J by 5 bases, with 18 bases between them. The CDR3 reads CAISDRTRGGIDTQYF. The CDR3 nucleotides are TGTGCCATCAGTGACAGGACTCGTGGTGGGATAGATACGCAGTATTTT.

The table lists this clonotype with a few counts. This chain's CDR3 is CASSKQGFGAATNEKLFF. As DNA, the CDR3 is TGTGCCAGCAGCAAACAGGGATTCGGGGCTGCAACTAATGAAAAACTGTTTTTT. J is TRBJ1-4 and V is TRBV9; D is perhaps TRBD1 (6 bases). Deletions cut 4 bases from V and 0 bases from J, with 19 bases between. CDR1 and CDR2 (germline): SGDLS, YYNGEE. The CDR3 extends over 18 amino acids.

The chain is built from TRBV5-1 and TRBJ2-1; 7 bases align to TRBD1. The germline V gene encodes CDR1 SGHRS and CDR2 YFSETQ. Unmatched junction bases numbered 8, after V lost 4 bases and J lost 4 bases. The CDR3 covers 15 residues. CDR3 sequence: CASSGIQGKYNEQFF. Here the CDR3 DNA reads TGCGCCAGCAGCGGTATACAGGGGAAGTACAATGAGCAGTTCTTC.

As to this clonotype: Compared with germline, one end of the junction differs, possibly owing to a read error. The rearrangement uses TRBV18 and TRBJ1-1; no definite D call. CDR3 length: 12 residues. Looked up from germline, CDR1 is KGHSH and CDR2 is LQKENI. Written as DNA, the CDR3 is TGTGCCAGCTCACCTTGGAACAGTGAAGCTTTCTTT. The encoded protein is CASSPWNSEAFF.

The chain is built from TRBV7-2 and TRBJ2-1; 14 nucleotides align to TRBD2. Germline V CDR1 and CDR2: SGHTA, FQGNSA. Germline trimming cut 4 bases from V and 6 bases from J; bases unmatched to any gene: 8. The CDR3 consists of 17 residues. The CDR3 sequence is CASSSGLAGGRINEQFF. The DNA for the CDR3 is TGTGCCAGCAGCTCTGGACTAGCGGGAGGTAGGATCAATGAGCAGTTCTTC.

This rearrangement joins TRBV5-4 to TRBJ1-2; the match to TRBD1 covers 7 bases. This CDR3 comprises 13 residues. V dropped 4 bases and J dropped 3; count of bases not matched to a gene: 3. The V gene's germline CDR1 is SGHNT and CDR2 YYREEE (reference sequence). CDR3 nucleotide sequence: TGTGCCAGCAGCATAGGACAGGACTATGGCTACACCTTC. It translates to CASSIGQDYGYTF.

J is TRBJ2-3 and V is TRBV7-6; TRBD2 matches 12 bases. Germline loops: CDR1 SGHVS, CDR2 FNYEAQ. The CDR3 is 17 amino acids. The V segment lost 5 bases and the J segment 5 bases; nucleotides outside the gene matches: 11. CDR3 amino acids: CASSDGLTSGGLDTQYF. The CDR3 DNA sequence: TGTGCCAGCAGCGACGGACTTACTAGCGGGGGGCTAGATACGCAGTATTTT.

The gene calls are TRBV7-9 and TRBJ2-2; D not certain. Germline V CDR1 and CDR2: SEHNR, FQNEAQ (reference sequence). The CDR3 contains 12 residues. Trimming shortened V by 3 bases and J by 6 bases, and 5 bases separated the two germline ends. CDR3 region: CASSFMAGELFF. For the CDR3, the DNA is TGTGCCAGCAGCTTTATGGCCGGGGAGCTGTTTTTT.

This clonotype has just a few counts. The V gene is TRBV29-1, the J gene TRBJ2-5; possibly TRBD1 for D (5 bases). Germline-derived CDR1 and CDR2 are SQVTM and ANQGSEA. Deletions cut 5 bases from V and 4 bases from J, with 8 bases between. The CDR3 runs to 11 residues. For the CDR3, the DNA is TGCAGCGTTCGAAGGGGAGAGACCCAGTACTTC. It codes for CSVRRGETQYF.